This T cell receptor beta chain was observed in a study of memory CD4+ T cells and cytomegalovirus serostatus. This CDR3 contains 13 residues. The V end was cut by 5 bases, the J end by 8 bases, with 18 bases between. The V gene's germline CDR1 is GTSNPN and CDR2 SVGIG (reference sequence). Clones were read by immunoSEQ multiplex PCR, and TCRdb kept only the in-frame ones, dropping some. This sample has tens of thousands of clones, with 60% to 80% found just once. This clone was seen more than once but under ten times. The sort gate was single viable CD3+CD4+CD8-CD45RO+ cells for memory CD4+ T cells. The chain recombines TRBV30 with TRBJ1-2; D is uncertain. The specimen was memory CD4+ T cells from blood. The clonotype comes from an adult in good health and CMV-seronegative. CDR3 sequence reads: CAWRPAAQGGYTF. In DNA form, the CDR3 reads TGTGCCTGGCGTCCTGCCGCACAAGGGGGCTACACCTTC.